This TCR beta chain came from a study of blood T cell repertoires in COVID-19. About the study: T cells, B-cell-depleted T cells, or PBMCs supplied cDNA or gDNA.

The V and J ends lost 6 bases and 7 bases, in that order; junction bases with no gene match: 16. Germline CDR1 and CDR2: LGHNT and FRNRAP. This CDR3 is built from 16 residues. Assay: immunoSEQ multiplex PCR; the TCRdb copy retains only in-frame clones and omits some. The repertoire holds 96,000 or so clones, with more than 90% as singletons. This sequence originates from a man aged 55 to 70 with acute or convalescent COVID-19. The V and J genes are TRBV12-5 and TRBJ1-1; 8 bases are shared with TRBD1. Sequencing was done on a sample of peripheral blood. The CDR3 loop reads CASGPTGQGRVGEAFF. CDR3 sequence (DNA): TGTGCTAGTGGACCTACCGGACAGGGCCGTGTCGGTGAAGCTTTCTTT.